The 17 T cell receptor beta chains below all came from one sample that was sequenced in a study of beta chain features in type 1 diabetes. The sequenced template was cDNA made from the entire isolated RNA. Generated by immunoSEQ multiplex PCR, the TCRdb table keeps only in-frame clones and is missing some. The sample has more than 150,000 clones; 10% to 15% are singletons. Sequencing was performed on central memory CD4+ T cells from blood. These receptor sequences come from a woman under 30 in good health.

The table lists this clone with a few counts. This chain joins TRBV29-1 and TRBJ2-6; D ambiguous. Trimming stripped 4 bases from V and 2 bases from J, with 6 bases between. Germline V gene lookup returns CDR1 SQVTM and CDR2 ANQGSEA. This CDR3 spans 13 amino acids. CDR3 in amino acids: CSVVSPGANVLTF. CDR3 coding DNA: TGCAGCGTTGTTTCTCCTGGGGCCAACGTCCTGACTTTC.

This chain joins TRBV27 and TRBJ2-7, with 7 bases aligning to TRBD1. This CDR3 has 15 residues. The V gene's germline CDR1 is MNHEY and CDR2 SMNVEV (reference sequence). The V gene end was trimmed by 4 bases and the J gene end by 3 bases; junction bases not matched to a gene: 9. The CDR3 is CASSSPGTANYEQYF. DNA of the CDR3: TGTGCCAGCAGTTCCCCTGGGACAGCTAACTACGAGCAGTACTTC.

The chain has TRBV5-1 and TRBJ1-2; D not certain. V lost 1 base, J lost 0 bases, and 4 bases lay in between. Germline CDR1 SGHRS, CDR2 YFSETQ. CDR3 length: 13 residues. The CDR3 region is CASSLPPNYGYTF. In DNA, the CDR3 is TGCGCCAGCAGCTTGCCTCCTAACTATGGCTACACCTTC.

This clone was picked up a small number of times. The chain joins TRBV11-2 to TRBJ2-1; a possible D gene is TRBD2 (5 bases). CDR1 and CDR2 (germline): SGHAT, FQNNGV. The CDR3 has 14 residues. Trimming took off 5 bases at V and 2 bases at J, with 10 bases between the two ends. CDR3 loop: CASSQDGAYNEQFF. In nucleotides, the CDR3 is TGTGCCAGCAGCCAGGACGGGGCCTACAATGAGCAGTTCTTC.

The chain carries TRBV27 and TRBJ2-3; 11 nucleotides match TRBD2. This CDR3 contains 17 residues. CDR1 is MNHEY and CDR2 is SMNVEV in the germline V gene (reference sequence). V dropped 4 bases and J dropped 6; count of bases not matched to a gene: 12. CDR3 coding DNA: TGTGCCAGCAGTTCCGATGTAGCGGGAGGGCTGGGGGATACGCAGTATTTT. It encodes CASSSDVAGGLGDTQYF.

This clone showed up just a few times. The chain couples TRBV9 to TRBJ2-1, with TRBD2 as a possible D gene (5 bases). The germline V gene has CDR1 SGDLS and CDR2 YYNGEE. The ends were cut back, 3 bases at V and 4 bases at J, with 8 bases in the middle. The CDR3 contains 13 residues. For the CDR3, the DNA is TGTGCCAGCAGCGCGGGAACGTACAATGAGCAGTTCTTC. Translated: CASSAGTYNEQFF.

The V gene is TRBV14, the J gene TRBJ2-5; D remains ambiguous. The CDR3 has 13 residues. Germline values: CDR1 SGHDN, CDR2 FVKESK. Trimming took off 4 bases at V and 1 base at J, with 7 bases between the two ends. This CDR3 reads CASSRVPQETQYF. CDR3 nucleotides: TGTGCCAGCAGCCGCGTCCCCCAAGAGACCCAGTACTTC.

This chain joins TRBV2 and TRBJ1-1; the match to TRBD1 covers 12 bases. There are 15 residues in the CDR3. From germline, CDR1 is SNHLY and CDR2 FYNNEI. J gave up 6 bases and V 6 bases, and 8 bases lay outside the gene matches. CDR3 in DNA: TGTGCCAGCAGGCCCCCGGGACAGGGGGCCTCTGAAGCTTTCTTT. As protein: CASRPPGQGASEAFF.

On this clone itself: Other nucleotide sequences from this sample produce the same CDR3. The CDR3 nucleotides read TGTGCCAGCAGTGAAGGGCTCTCTGGAAACACCATATATTTT. Translating it yields CASSEGLSGNTIYF. V usage is TRBV25-1 and J usage is TRBJ1-3; D gene ambiguous. This CDR3 comprises 14 residues. The germline V and J ends were trimmed by 2 bases and 0 bases, with 5 bases remaining between them. Per germline, CDR1 MGHDK and CDR2 SYGVNS.

The chain joins TRBV7-2 to TRBJ2-1, with 10 nucleotides matching TRBD2. Germline V lookup: CDR1 SGHTA, CDR2 FQGNSA. There are 15 residues in the CDR3. Germline trimming cut 5 bases from V and 6 bases from J; bases unmatched to any gene: 7. The CDR3 region has the DNA TGTGCCAGCAGCGCCACTAGCGGGAACATCAATGAGCAGTTCTTC. As protein: CASSATSGNINEQFF.

The chain has TRBV10-3 and TRBJ1-4; 10 bases match TRBD1. The CDR3 loop spans 14 amino acids. Germline loops: CDR1 ENHRY, CDR2 SYGVKD. The ends lost 6 bases at V and 5 bases at J; junction bases unmatched: 3. CDR3 sequence: CAIRGQGTNEKLFF. CDR3 DNA: TGTGCCATCAGGGGACAGGGGACGAATGAAAAACTGTTTTTT.

This clone has more than one count but fewer than ten. The chain uses TRBV30 and TRBJ2-1, with 13 bases aligning to TRBD2. V gave up 1 base and J gave up 7 bases; unmatched junction bases: 1. This CDR3 spans 14 amino acids. Germline lookup yields CDR1 GTSNPN and CDR2 SVGIG (reference sequence). In DNA, the CDR3 is TGTGCCTGGAGTGGGACTAGCGGGAGTAATGAGCAGTTCTTC. Translation gives CAWSGTSGSNEQFF.

The V call is TRBV15, the J call TRBJ1-4, with TRBD1 matching over 7 bases. CDR1 LNHNV and CDR2 YYDKDF come from the germline V gene (reference sequence). V shed 1 base, J shed 7 bases, and the junction held 6 bases outside the gene matches. This CDR3 spans 15 amino acids. The CDR3 reads CATSRVPGGGEKLFF. For the CDR3, the DNA is TGTGCCACCAGCAGAGTTCCAGGGGGAGGTGAAAAACTGTTTTTT.

In its sample, this clone was seen a few times. The V and J genes are TRBV29-1 and TRBJ2-1; TRBD1 might be the D (6 bases). CDR1 and CDR2 from the germline V gene are SQVTM and ANQGSEA. Trimming cost V 7 bases and J 7 bases, with 17 bases left between them. The CDR3 totals 13 residues. CDR3 protein: CSASGAGMNEQFF. CDR3 in DNA: TGCAGCGCATCAGGGGCCGGGATGAATGAGCAGTTCTTC.

This clone has only a few counts. The chain recombines TRBV10-3 with TRBJ1-2, with D maybe TRBD1 (6 bases). Germline CDR1 ENHRY, CDR2 SYGVKD. V lost 6 bases and J 6 bases, leaving 17 bases between the germline ends. The CDR3 sequence is 14 residues long. In DNA, the CDR3 is TGTGCCATCAGGGGGGCAGGAGAACGAGATGGCTACACCTTC. It codes for CAIRGAGERDGYTF.

V usage is TRBV7-8 and J usage is TRBJ2-5; D is uncertain. The CDR3 covers 12 residues. Germline loops: CDR1 SGHVS, CDR2 FQNEAQ. Trimming took off 5 bases at V and 4 bases at J, with 8 bases between the two ends. The CDR3 region has the DNA TGTGCCAGCAGCGGTCGGGTAGAGACCCAGTACTTC. Its translation is CASSGRVETQYF. The variable domain in full, with the rest retrieved from reference TRBV7-8 and TRBJ2-5, is GAGVSQSPRYKVAKRGQDVALRCDPISGHVSLFWYQQALGQGPEFLTYFQNEAQLDKSGLPSDRFFAERPEGSVSTLKIQRTQQEDSAVYLCASSGRVETQYFGPGTRLLVL.

This clone was detected a few times. The chain recombines TRBV27 with TRBJ2-7; D may be TRBD2 (6 bases). With 7 bases removed from V and 3 bases from J, the gap between germline ends came to 16 bases. The CDR3 totals 14 residues. Germline CDR1 is MNHEY and CDR2 is SMNVEV (reference sequence). This CDR3 is CASKIRAGLYEQYF. The CDR3 nucleotides are TGTGCCAGCAAAATAAGAGCGGGTCTCTACGAGCAGTACTTC.